Following are 19 T cell receptor beta chains from one sample sequenced in a study of OX40 agonist ivuxolimab in advanced cancers. Generated by immunoSEQ multiplex PCR, the TCRdb table keeps only in-frame clones and is missing some. The data hold about 68,000 clones, with roughly 85% observed a single time. Sample: CD4+ or CD8+ T cells sorted from blood, taken in a trial of the OX40 agonist ivuxolimab. The source of these receptors is an adult with an advanced solid tumor such as melanoma, head and neck, liver or kidney cancer.

V usage is TRBV4-3 and J usage is TRBJ2-5; D gene unclear. This CDR3 has 15 residues. Germline-derived CDR1 and CDR2 are LGHNA and YSLEER. With 4 bases removed from V and 4 bases from J, the gap between germline ends came to 16 bases. This CDR3 is CASSLPAQLPETQYF. CDR3 DNA: TGCGCCAGCAGCCTTCCGGCCCAGCTCCCAGAGACCCAGTACTTC.

The chain combines TRBV18 with TRBJ1-5; 12 positions agree with TRBD1. V was pared by 4 bases and J by 6 bases, with 1 base of the junction left unmatched. Looked up from germline, CDR1 is KGHSH and CDR2 is LQKENI. The CDR3 covers 14 residues. CDR3 sequence (DNA): TGTGCCAGCTCACGGGACAGGGGGCCTCAGCCCCAGCATTTT. This codes for CASSRDRGPQPQHF.

As DNA, the CDR3 is TGTGCCAGCAGTTACCCCCCGCACCTAGCGGGAGTTAAGTATGAGCAGTTCTTC. This gives the protein CASSYPPHLAGVKYEQFF. The chain is built from TRBV28 and TRBJ2-1; 10 nucleotides match TRBD2. Trimming took 4 bases from V and 8 from J; bases not matched to a gene: 17. The CDR3 is made up of 18 amino acids. Germline V gene sequence: CDR1 MDHEN, CDR2 SYDVKM.

The chain is built from TRBV4-3 and TRBJ2-3; D is perhaps TRBD2 (5 bases). Trimming removed 4 bases from V and 6 bases from J, with 14 bases in between. There are 14 residues in the CDR3. Germline assignment: CDR1 LGHNA and CDR2 YSLEER. The CDR3 bases are TGCGCCAGCAGCCGAGCCTCCCAGCGGGATACGCAGTATTTT. It yields the protein CASSRASQRDTQYF.

The genes are TRBV5-6 and TRBJ1-3; 8 bases are shared with TRBD1. The CDR3 totals 14 residues. The germline V gene has CDR1 SGHDT and CDR2 YYEEEE. The J segment lost 6 bases and the V segment lost 0 bases, leaving 2 bases of the junction unmatched. This chain's CDR3 is CASSLAQGENTIYF. The CDR3 nucleotides are TGTGCCAGCAGCTTGGCACAGGGGGAAAACACCATATATTTT.

V and J are TRBV28 and TRBJ2-7; D possibly corresponds to TRBD2 (5 bases). There are 13 residues in the CDR3. Germline-derived CDR1 and CDR2 are MDHEN and SYDVKM. V was shortened by 3 bases and J by 5 bases, with 11 bases between the two germline ends. This CDR3 is CASSLRGSHEQYF. CDR3 nucleotides: TGTGCCAGCAGTTTGAGAGGGTCACACGAGCAGTACTTC.

V and J are TRBV5-1 and TRBJ2-2; TRBD1 matches at 8 bases. The CDR3 spans 14 residues. Germline CDR1 is SGHRS and CDR2 is YFSETQ. V gave up 6 bases and J gave up 7 bases; unmatched junction bases: 8. The CDR3 loop is CASTQDRDDGELFF. CDR3 DNA sequence: TGCGCCAGCACCCAGGACAGGGACGACGGGGAGCTGTTTTTT.

The chain uses TRBV27 and TRBJ2-1, with D perhaps given as TRBD1 or TRBD2 (7 bases each). CDR3 length: 16 amino acids. Germline CDR1 is MNHEY and CDR2 is SMNVEV (reference sequence). The V gene lost 5 bases and the J gene lost 4 bases, with 18 bases spanning the gap. The CDR3 DNA follows: TGTGCCAGCAGTCCCCTTACAGGGGAGGGTTACAATGAGCAGTTCTTC. Its translation: CASSPLTGEGYNEQFF.

The chain employs TRBV11-2 and TRBJ1-2, with D perhaps matching TRBD1 (5 bases). This CDR3 is 14 amino acids long. Germline V gene lookup returns CDR1 SGHAT and CDR2 FQNNGV. V lost 5 bases to trimming and J lost 6 bases, with 16 bases between them. The CDR3 loop reads CASSPAGGRDGYTF. CDR3 nucleotide sequence: TGTGCCAGCAGCCCGGCCGGGGGTCGTGATGGCTACACCTTC.

V is TRBV19 and J is TRBJ1-5; TRBD1 is a possible D gene (6 bases). Trimming pared 2 bases from V and 1 base from J, leaving 15 bases between. Looked up from germline, CDR1 is LNHDA and CDR2 is SQIVND (reference sequence). This CDR3 has 17 residues. The CDR3 sequence: CASSIRGTSWSNQPQHF. The CDR3 DNA sequence: TGTGCCAGTAGTATAAGGGGGACCTCTTGGAGCAATCAGCCCCAGCATTTT.

This clone showed up just a few times. The chain employs TRBV28 and TRBJ1-1; TRBD1 aligns across 7 bases. Looked up from germline, CDR1 is MDHEN and CDR2 is SYDVKM. The CDR3 has 15 residues. V lost 5 bases to trimming and J lost 1 base; unmatched junction nucleotides: 7. Written as DNA, the CDR3 is TGTGCCAGCAGTCCTACCGGGACAGCGAACACTGAAGCTTTCTTT. This sequence encodes CASSPTGTANTEAFF. Complete variable domain (other parts from reference TRBV28 and TRBJ1-1): DVKVTQSSRYLVKRTGEKVFLECVQDMDHENMFWYRQDPGLGLRLIYFSYDVKMKEKGDIPEGYSVSREKKERFSLILESASTNQTSMYLCASSPTGTANTEAFFGQGTRLTVV.

This clone has a single count. The J gene is TRBJ1-1, the V gene TRBV11-3; D is unresolved. V lost 1 base and J lost 7, with 7 bases in between. The CDR3 has 12 amino acids. The germline gives CDR1 SGHNT, CDR2 YENEEA. The CDR3 here is CASSLGGFEAFF. DNA of the CDR3: TGTGCCAGCAGCTTAGGGGGTTTTGAAGCTTTCTTT.

This clone was seen just once. This chain connects TRBV9 to TRBJ2-3; D is unresolved. The germline V gene encodes CDR1 SGDLS and CDR2 YYNGEE. V gave up 0 bases and J gave up 1 base, with 6 bases separating them. This CDR3 region has 14 residues. The CDR3 here is CASSVGWGTDTQYF. The CDR3 region has the DNA TGTGCCAGCAGCGTAGGGTGGGGCACAGATACGCAGTATTTT.

The rearrangement links TRBV7-2 to TRBJ1-1, with TRBD1 identical over 8 bases. Per the germline V gene, CDR1 is SGHTA and CDR2 is FQGNSA. The V and J ends lost 5 bases and 1 base, in that order; junction bases with no gene match: 15. The CDR3 sequence is 18 residues long. Here the CDR3 reads CASSKRTGPTITNTEAFF. The DNA for the CDR3 is TGTGCCAGCAGCAAACGGACAGGGCCCACCATAACGAACACTGAAGCTTTCTTT.

This clone showed up many times. The genes are TRBV5-1 and TRBJ2-3; D perhaps matches TRBD1 (6 bases). Germline CDR1 and CDR2: SGHRS and YFSETQ. The CDR3 runs to 15 residues. Between the trimmed V and J ends, which lost 3 bases and 2 bases, there was a span of 13 bases. Here the CDR3 DNA reads TGCGCCAGCAGCTCGCACAGGGTTAACACAGATACGCAGTATTTT. Translating it yields CASSSHRVNTDTQYF. Supplemented by reference TRBV5-1 and TRBJ2-3, the full variable domain reads KAGVTQTPRYLIKTRGQQVTLSCSPISGHRSVSWYQQTPGQGLQFLFEYFSETQRNKGNFPGRFSGRQFSNSRSEMNVSTLELGDSALYLCASSSHRVNTDTQYFGPGTRLTVL.

The chain employs TRBV18 and TRBJ2-1, with D possibly matching TRBD2 (5 bases). Germline loops: CDR1 KGHSH, CDR2 LQKENI. The CDR3 runs to 14 residues. V lost 2 bases to trimming and J lost 10 bases, with 15 bases between them. CDR3 amino acids: CASSPGAPGGEQFF. As DNA, the CDR3 is TGTGCCAGCTCACCAGGTGCTCCTGGAGGAGAGCAGTTCTTC.

V usage is TRBV4-1 and J usage is TRBJ1-2; a weak D match, TRBD1 (5 bases). Trimming removed 1 base at V and 2 bases at J, with 11 bases between. CDR3 size: 15 residues. The germline CDR1 and CDR2 sequences are MGHRA and YSYEKL. The CDR3, as DNA: TGCGCCAGCAGCCAAGCGTGGGGCGAAAACTATGGCTACACCTTC. It yields the protein CASSQAWGENYGYTF.

The chain is built from TRBV28 and TRBJ2-2, with 12 bases identical to TRBD1. Germline-derived CDR1 and CDR2 are MDHEN and SYDVKM. V was pared by 5 bases and J by 7 bases, with 8 bases of the junction left unmatched. The CDR3 extends over 16 amino acids. CDR3 amino acids: CASSSPGTGGIGELFF. CDR3 DNA: TGTGCCAGCAGTAGCCCCGGGACAGGGGGCATCGGGGAGCTGTTTTTT. Full variable domain (missing parts from reference TRBV28 and TRBJ2-2): DVKVTQSSRYLVKRTGEKVFLECVQDMDHENMFWYRQDPGLGLRLIYFSYDVKMKEKGDIPEGYSVSREKKERFSLILESASTNQTSMYLCASSSPGTGGIGELFFGEGSRLTVL.

The gene calls are TRBV1 and TRBJ1-2. TRBV1 counts as a pseudogene. The CDR3 runs to 11 residues. CDR3 in amino acids: CTSSQVYGYTF. In nucleotides, the CDR3 is TGCACCAGCAGCCAAGTATATGGCTACACCTTC.